The 30 T cell receptor beta chains in this list originate from one sample, sequenced in a study of shared clonotypes between healthy human individuals. Using immunoSEQ multiplex PCR, the repertoire was profiled, and TCRdb retains in-frame clones only, with some absent. Of around 1,900,000 clones listed, about 94% are singletons. Terminally differentiated effector memory CD45RA+ cells were excluded by CCR7 positive selection of CD45RO-negative cells. The sequencing input was naive CD8+ T cells from PBMCs. These receptors all come from a man between 18 and 29 years old in good health. Some clones in this sample may be carry-over from other donors' samples.

The chain links TRBV11-2 to TRBJ1-1; D may be TRBD1 (5 bases). The CDR3 sequence is 13 residues long. The V end was cut by 5 bases, the J end by 5 bases, with 12 bases between. Germline V gene sequence: CDR1 SGHAT, CDR2 FQNNGV. The CDR3 bases are TGTGCCAGCAGCCCAGGGTTTTTAACTGAAGCTTTCTTT. It codes for CASSPGFLTEAFF. Full variable domain (rest looked up from reference TRBV11-2 and TRBJ1-1): EAGVAQSPRYKIIEKRQSVAFWCNPISGHATLYWYQQILGQGPKLLIQFQNNGVVDDSQLPKDRFSAERLKGVDSTLKIQPAKLEDSAVYLCASSPGFLTEAFFGQGTRLTVV.

CDR3 coding DNA: TGTGCCAGCAGCTCCACGGGACAGGAAATCGATGAGCAGTTCTTC. The encoded protein is CASSSTGQEIDEQFF. The chain has TRBV7-9 and TRBJ2-1; 8 bases match TRBD1. The CDR3 sequence is 15 residues long. Germline V gene data show CDR1 as SEHNR and CDR2 as FQNEAQ (reference sequence). V was pared by 4 bases and J by 8 bases, with 10 bases of the junction left unmatched.

The chain combines TRBV19 with TRBJ2-1, with unresolved D. V lost 7 bases to trimming and J lost 6 bases, with 16 bases between them. Germline values: CDR1 LNHDA, CDR2 SQIVND (reference sequence). The CDR3 is 14 residues long. The CDR3 sequence is CASTAWSYSNEQFF. The CDR3 DNA is TGTGCCAGTACCGCCTGGAGCTACTCCAATGAGCAGTTCTTC.

The chain links TRBV7-9 to TRBJ1-6; D remains ambiguous. With 5 bases removed from V and 7 bases from J, the gap between germline ends came to 12 bases. This CDR3 region has 14 residues. Germline values: CDR1 SEHNR, CDR2 FQNEAQ (reference sequence). CDR3 bases: TGTGCCAGCAGCATGGACGGTTTGAATTCACCCCTCCACTTT. Amino acids: CASSMDGLNSPLHF.

The V and J genes are TRBV29-1 and TRBJ2-1, with D maybe TRBD1 (6 bases). V lost 5 bases and J 8 bases, leaving 16 bases between the germline ends. This CDR3 comprises 13 residues. Germline loops: CDR1 SQVTM, CDR2 ANQGSEA. This CDR3 reads CSVYMDSIHEQFF. The CDR3 DNA reads TGCAGCGTTTACATGGACAGTATCCATGAGCAGTTCTTC.

V is TRBV6-1 and J is TRBJ2-3; 11 bases line up with TRBD2. Germline trimming cut 8 bases from V and 2 bases from J; bases unmatched to any gene: 6. The CDR3 totals 15 residues. Germline-derived CDR1 and CDR2 are MNHNS and SASEGT. CDR3 region: CASGRLAGFTDTQYF. The CDR3, as DNA: TGTGCCAGCGGGAGACTAGCGGGATTCACAGATACGCAGTATTTT.

J is TRBJ2-7 and V is TRBV28, with a tentative D call TRBD2 (6 bases). CDR1 is MDHEN, CDR2 SYDVKM, per germline. Trimming left V 2 bases short and J 2 bases short, with 19 bases between. The CDR3 covers 17 residues. The CDR3 protein is CASSLEVPSGLTYEQYF. The CDR3, as DNA: TGTGCCAGCAGTTTAGAAGTCCCCAGCGGGCTCACCTACGAGCAGTACTTC.

This clone was seen only once. The chain combines TRBV6-6 with TRBJ1-2, with 8 bases lining up with TRBD1. This CDR3 is built from 13 residues. Germline V gene lookup returns CDR1 MNHNY and CDR2 SVGAGI (reference sequence). The trim removed 0 bases at V and 6 bases at J, leaving 0 bases unmatched. The CDR3 DNA reads as TGTGCCAGCAGTTACTCGACAGGGGATGGCTACACCTTC. Translation gives CASSYSTGDGYTF.

The rearrangement uses TRBV28 and TRBJ1-2; possibly TRBD1 for D (5 bases). The CDR3 consists of 13 residues. Germline V gives CDR1 MDHEN, CDR2 SYDVKM. Trimming pared 6 bases from V and 4 bases from J, leaving 12 bases between. The CDR3 loop reads CASSQGLFYGYTF. CDR3 coding DNA: TGTGCCAGCAGCCAGGGACTCTTCTATGGCTACACCTTC.

This rearrangement joins TRBV7-8 to TRBJ1-3, with TRBD1 as a possible D gene (5 bases). Trimming cost V 10 bases and J 0 bases, with 16 bases left between them. This CDR3 region has 15 residues. The germline CDR1 and CDR2 sequences are SGHVS and FQNEAQ. The DNA for the CDR3 is TGTGCCATTCGGGGGGGACCCGGCTCTGGAAACACCATATATTTT. As protein: CAIRGGPGSGNTIYF.

The chain is built from TRBV7-9 and TRBJ1-1, with a possible D match to TRBD1 (5 bases). Germline CDR1 is SEHNR and CDR2 is FQNEAQ (reference sequence). This CDR3 spans 13 amino acids. V dropped 5 bases and J dropped 3 bases, with 10 bases sitting between them. The CDR3 reads CASSEVRDTEAFF. DNA of the CDR3: TGTGCCAGCAGCGAGGTCAGGGACACTGAAGCTTTCTTT.

CDR3 nucleotides: TGCGCCAGCAGCCTGAGGACTAGCGGGAGTACAGATACGCAGTATTTT. As protein: CASSLRTSGSTDTQYF. V gene TRBV5-1 combines with J gene TRBJ2-3; 13 nucleotides align to TRBD2. The CDR3 loop spans 16 amino acids. V shed 4 bases and J 3 bases; nucleotides not matched to a gene: 5. Per germline, CDR1 SGHRS and CDR2 YFSETQ.

The CDR3 loop reads CASSSTGATYNEQFF. CDR3 nucleotides: TGTGCCAGCAGCTCGACAGGAGCTACCTACAATGAGCAGTTCTTC. The chain couples TRBV5-5 to TRBJ2-1; possible D gene TRBD1, 6 bases. Germline V gives CDR1 SGHKS, CDR2 YYEKEE (reference sequence). Between the trimmed V and J ends, which lost 3 bases and 2 bases, there was a span of 12 bases. There are 15 residues in the CDR3.

Concerning this clone itself: Other nucleotide sequences in the sample specify the same CDR3. The chain recombines TRBV27 with TRBJ1-5; the D gene is possibly TRBD1 (6 bases). The CDR3 has 14 amino acids. V gave up 5 bases and J gave up 0 bases, with 8 bases separating them. Germline CDR1 and CDR2: MNHEY and SMNVEV (reference sequence). CDR3 coding DNA: TGTGCCAGCAGTAGGGGGTATAGCAATCAGCCCCAGCATTTT. Translating it yields CASSRGYSNQPQHF.

The chain has TRBV7-9 and TRBJ2-7, with a possible D match to TRBD2 (6 bases). Germline CDR1 is SEHNR and CDR2 is FQNEAQ (reference sequence). Trimming took off 5 bases at V and 4 bases at J, with 15 bases between the two ends. This CDR3 contains 14 residues. The CDR3 is CASSRTGAGYEQYF. DNA for the CDR3: TGTGCCAGCAGCCGGACGGGAGCTGGGTACGAGCAGTACTTC. Filled out from reference TRBV7-9 and TRBJ2-7, the complete variable domain reads DTGVSQNPRHKITKRGQNVTFRCDPISEHNRLYWYRQTLGQGPEFLTYFQNEAQLEKSRLLSDRFSAERPKGSFSTLEIQRTEQGDSAMYLCASSRTGAGYEQYFGPGTRLTVT.

The chain recombines TRBV10-3 with TRBJ2-1; 11 bases fit TRBD2. This CDR3 comprises 14 residues. V was pared by 7 bases and J by 7 bases, with 6 bases of the junction left unmatched. Germline assignment: CDR1 ENHRY and CDR2 SYGVKD. The CDR3 nucleotides are TGTGCCATCAAGACTAGCGGGGATGGGAATGAGCAGTTCTTC. Translated: CAIKTSGDGNEQFF.

This clone was seen a handful of times. This rearrangement joins TRBV9 to TRBJ1-1, with a tentative D call TRBD1 (6 bases). This CDR3 region has 16 residues. With 3 bases removed from V and 1 base from J, the gap between germline ends came to 16 bases. Germline CDR1 SGDLS, CDR2 YYNGEE. The CDR3 bases are TGTGCCAGCAGCGCCTATAACAGGGTATCGAACACTGAAGCTTTCTTT. This encodes CASSAYNRVSNTEAFF.

The rearrangement links TRBV30 to TRBJ2-7; a possible D gene is TRBD2 (7 bases). Germline V lookup: CDR1 GTSNPN, CDR2 SVGIG (reference sequence). The CDR3 loop spans 13 amino acids. V dropped 6 bases and J dropped 6 bases, with 18 bases sitting between them. CDR3 sequence reads: CACKGGLLFEQYF. CDR3 nucleotide sequence: TGTGCCTGCAAGGGGGGGTTACTATTCGAGCAGTACTTC.

The chain links TRBV9 to TRBJ2-1, with D uncertain. V lost 5 bases, J lost 5 bases, and 8 bases lay in between. The CDR3 totals 12 residues. Per the germline V gene, CDR1 is SGDLS and CDR2 is YYNGEE. CDR3 in amino acids: CASSQVDNEQFF. CDR3 sequence (DNA): TGTGCCAGCAGTCAGGTGGACAATGAGCAGTTCTTC.

The chain joins TRBV5-4 to TRBJ2-7; the match to TRBD2 covers 7 bases. The CDR3 is 14 residues long. V shed 4 bases, J shed 0 bases, and the junction held 4 bases outside the gene matches. The germline CDR1 and CDR2 sequences are SGHNT and YYREEE (reference sequence). CDR3 region: CASSTRDYSYEQYF. In DNA, the CDR3 is TGTGCCAGCAGCACCCGGGACTACTCCTACGAGCAGTACTTC.

Concerning this clone itself: This specimen includes other DNA sequences encoding the same CDR3. The chain has TRBV7-3 and TRBJ2-2; 7 bases fit TRBD1. CDR1 and CDR2 (germline): SGHTA, FQGTGA. CDR3 size: 14 residues. V trimming: 2 bases; J trimming: 5 bases; junction bases outside the gene matches: 2. The CDR3 is CASSLLQGTGELFF. CDR3 coding DNA: TGTGCCAGCAGCTTATTACAGGGGACCGGGGAGCTGTTTTTT.

The V gene is TRBV7-9, the J gene TRBJ1-1; TRBD1 agrees at 7 bases. V dropped 1 base and J dropped 6; count of bases not matched to a gene: 5. The CDR3 has 14 amino acids. The germline V gene has CDR1 SEHNR and CDR2 FQNEAQ (reference sequence). This CDR3 reads CASSLETGLSEAFF. Written as DNA, the CDR3 is TGTGCCAGCAGCTTAGAGACAGGGCTCTCTGAAGCTTTCTTT.

Only one count was recorded for this clone. The chain combines TRBV1 with TRBJ2-3; whether TRBD2, the table's D call, matches the DNA was not checked. TRBV1 is a known pseudogene. The CDR3 length is 14 residues. The CDR3 is CTSSQGLATVTQYF. In DNA, the CDR3 is TGCACCAGCAGCCAAGGACTAGCCACTGTCACGCAGTATTTT.

The J gene is TRBJ2-2, the V gene TRBV28; D is possibly TRBD2 (7 bases). The CDR3 runs 15 residues. V shed 8 bases and J shed 0 bases, with 13 bases lying between them. CDR1 and CDR2 from the germline V gene are MDHEN and SYDVKM. DNA for the CDR3: TGTGCCAGCCGGGGGCTAGCGGCGAACACCGGGGAGCTGTTTTTT. This encodes CASRGLAANTGELFF.

This chain links TRBV27 with TRBJ2-7, with 9 nucleotides matching TRBD1. The CDR3 is made up of 17 amino acids. CDR1 and CDR2 from the germline V gene are MNHEY and SMNVEV (reference sequence). V lost 7 bases and J lost 4; bases outside the gene matches: 17. CDR3 DNA: TGTGCCAGCACTCGGACAGGGGTCAGGGGTCCTGATTACGAGCAGTACTTC. Translation gives CASTRTGVRGPDYEQYF.

This rearrangement joins TRBV4-1 to TRBJ2-7; maybe TRBD1 (6 bases). Germline-derived CDR1 and CDR2 are MGHRA and YSYEKL. V lost 0 bases and J 4 bases, leaving 22 bases between the germline ends. CDR3 size: 18 residues. The CDR3 sequence: CASSQEGSRGTAEYEQYF. In nucleotides, the CDR3 is TGCGCCAGCAGCCAAGAGGGTAGCAGGGGCACCGCAGAATACGAGCAGTACTTC.

This chain joins TRBV15 and TRBJ2-1, with 11 bases identical to TRBD2. Trimming at V came to 1 base and at J to 8 bases, leaving 7 bases not matched to a gene. Germline lookup yields CDR1 LNHNV and CDR2 YYDKDF (reference sequence). CDR3 size: 16 residues. Written as DNA, the CDR3 is TGTGCCACCAGCAGAGCACTAGCGGGAGATAGGGATGAGCAGTTCTTC. Amino acid sequence: CATSRALAGDRDEQFF.

This chain uses TRBV7-9 with TRBJ2-7; 9 nucleotides agree with TRBD2. The CDR3 sequence is 16 residues long. Per germline, CDR1 SEHNR and CDR2 FQNEAQ (reference sequence). With 3 bases clipped from V and 3 bases from J, the junction kept 9 bases outside the gene matches. CDR3 bases: TGTGCCAGCAGCTTTGGTGTAGCGGGAGAGCTCTACGAGCAGTACTTC. It codes for CASSFGVAGELYEQYF.

The chain employs TRBV9 and TRBJ2-1; 12 positions agree with TRBD2. This CDR3 comprises 16 residues. Germline CDR1 is SGDLS and CDR2 is YYNGEE. With 3 bases clipped from V and 10 bases from J, the junction kept 11 bases outside the gene matches. The DNA for the CDR3 is TGTGCCAGCAGCGGCCTGGAGACTAGCGGGAGCGGGGAGCAGTTCTTC. Its protein is CASSGLETSGSGEQFF.

Concerning this clone: A much larger clone differs from this one at a single base, so this may be a read error. The same CDR3 is also encoded by other DNA sequences in this sample. The chain carries TRBV28 and TRBJ2-7; D is uncertain. This CDR3 region has 11 residues. The V gene lost 4 bases and the J gene lost 0 bases, with 1 base spanning the gap. Germline V gene lookup returns CDR1 MDHEN and CDR2 SYDVKM. The CDR3 coding sequence is TGTGCCAGCAGTTACTCCTACGAGCAGTACTTC. It encodes CASSYSYEQYF.